Below, one TCR beta chain is given with its context. This sample is part of a study of shared clonotypes between healthy human individuals. Study-wide context: Aged between 18 and 49, the donors were a couple of women and a few men.

TCRdb's table, derived via immunoSEQ multiplex PCR, lists solely in-frame clones and lacks some. The data hold 450,000 to 500,000 clones, with about three quarters observed a single time. Sequences were obtained from PBMCs. The clonotype originates from a woman in her thirties or forties in good health. Some clones in this sample may be carry-over from other donors' samples.

The CDR3 DNA reads TGCAGCGTTGACGGCCCGGCGAACTACAATGAGCAGTTCTTC. This codes for CSVDGPANYNEQFF. The chain has TRBV29-1 and TRBJ2-1; no reliable D call. The CDR3 sequence is 14 residues long. Germline V CDR1 and CDR2: SQVTM, ANQGSEA. V was pared by 3 bases and J by 3 bases, with 12 bases between.